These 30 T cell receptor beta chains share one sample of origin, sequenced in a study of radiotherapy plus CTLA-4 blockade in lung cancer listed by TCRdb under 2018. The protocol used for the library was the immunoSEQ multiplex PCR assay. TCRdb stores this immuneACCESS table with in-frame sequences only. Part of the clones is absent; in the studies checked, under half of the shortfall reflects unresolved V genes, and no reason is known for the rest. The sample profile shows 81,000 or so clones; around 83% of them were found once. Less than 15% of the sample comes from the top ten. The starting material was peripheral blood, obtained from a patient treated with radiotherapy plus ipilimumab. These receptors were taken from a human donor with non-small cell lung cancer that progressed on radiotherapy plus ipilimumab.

This CDR3 reads CAWTQGYSNQPQHF. CDR3 DNA: TGTGCCTGGACCCAGGGTTATAGCAATCAGCCCCAGCATTTT. This rearrangement joins TRBV30 to TRBJ1-5; tentatively, D is TRBD1 (5 bases). The CDR3 is made up of 14 amino acids. Looked up from germline, CDR1 is GTSNPN and CDR2 is SVGIG (reference sequence). V shed 4 bases and J shed 0 bases, with 10 bases lying between them.

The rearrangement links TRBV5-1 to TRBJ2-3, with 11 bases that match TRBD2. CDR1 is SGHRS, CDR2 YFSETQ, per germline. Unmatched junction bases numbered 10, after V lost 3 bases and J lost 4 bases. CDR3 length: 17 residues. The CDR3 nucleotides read TGCGCCAGCAGCTGGGGGATTACTAGCGGGGGTTCAGATACGCAGTATTTT. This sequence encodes CASSWGITSGGSDTQYF.

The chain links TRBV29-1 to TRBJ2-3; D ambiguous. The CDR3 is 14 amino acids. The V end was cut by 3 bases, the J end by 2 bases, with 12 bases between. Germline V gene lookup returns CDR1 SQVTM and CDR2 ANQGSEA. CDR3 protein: CSVDRPMNTDTQYF. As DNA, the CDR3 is TGCAGCGTTGACAGGCCCATGAACACAGATACGCAGTATTTT.

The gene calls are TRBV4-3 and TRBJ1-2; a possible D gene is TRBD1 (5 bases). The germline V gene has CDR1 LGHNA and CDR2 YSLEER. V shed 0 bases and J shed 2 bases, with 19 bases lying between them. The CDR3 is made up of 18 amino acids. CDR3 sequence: CASSQEPPRGQANYGYTF. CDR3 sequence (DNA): TGCGCCAGCAGCCAAGAACCCCCCCGGGGCCAGGCAAACTATGGCTACACCTTC.

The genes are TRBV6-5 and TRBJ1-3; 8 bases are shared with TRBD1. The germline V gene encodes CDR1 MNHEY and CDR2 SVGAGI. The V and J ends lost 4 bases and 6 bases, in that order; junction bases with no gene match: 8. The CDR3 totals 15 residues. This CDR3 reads CASSSAGQAKNTIYF. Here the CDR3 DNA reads TGTGCCAGCAGTTCAGCGGGACAGGCCAAAAACACCATATATTTT.

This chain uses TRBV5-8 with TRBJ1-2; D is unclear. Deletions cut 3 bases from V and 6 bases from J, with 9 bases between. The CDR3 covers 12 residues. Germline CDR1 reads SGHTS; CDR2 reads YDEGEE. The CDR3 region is CASSWRGDGYTF. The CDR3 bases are TGTGCCAGCAGCTGGCGGGGTGATGGCTACACCTTC.

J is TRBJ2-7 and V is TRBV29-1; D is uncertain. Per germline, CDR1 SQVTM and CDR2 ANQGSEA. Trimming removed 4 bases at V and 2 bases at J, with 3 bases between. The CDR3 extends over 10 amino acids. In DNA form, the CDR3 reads TGCAGCGTTGTTACCTACGAGCAGTACTTC. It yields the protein CSVVTYEQYF.

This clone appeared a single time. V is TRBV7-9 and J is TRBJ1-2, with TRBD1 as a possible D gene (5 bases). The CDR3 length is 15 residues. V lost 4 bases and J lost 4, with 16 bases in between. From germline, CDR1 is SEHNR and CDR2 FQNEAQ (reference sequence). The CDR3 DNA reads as TGTGCCAGCAGCTCACTGACAGCATCCTCCTATGGCTACACCTTC. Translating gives CASSSLTASSYGYTF.

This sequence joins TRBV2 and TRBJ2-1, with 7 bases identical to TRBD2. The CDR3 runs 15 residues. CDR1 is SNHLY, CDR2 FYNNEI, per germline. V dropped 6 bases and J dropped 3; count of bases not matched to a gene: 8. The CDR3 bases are TGTGCCAGCAGGGGTCCGCTAGCGGTCTACAATGAGCAGTTCTTC. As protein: CASRGPLAVYNEQFF.

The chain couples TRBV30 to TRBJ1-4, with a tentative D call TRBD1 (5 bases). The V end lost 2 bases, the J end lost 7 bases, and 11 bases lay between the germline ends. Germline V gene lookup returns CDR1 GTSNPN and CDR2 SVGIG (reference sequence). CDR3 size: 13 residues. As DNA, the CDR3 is TGTGCCTGGAGTTCCGGGGGTGGTGAAAAACTGTTTTTT. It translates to CAWSSGGGEKLFF.

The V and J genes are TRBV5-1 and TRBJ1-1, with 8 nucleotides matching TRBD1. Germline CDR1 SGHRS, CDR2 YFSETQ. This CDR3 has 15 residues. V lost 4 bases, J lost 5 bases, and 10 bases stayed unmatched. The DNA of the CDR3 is TGCGCCAGCAGCCTCCACTCAACAGGGGGAACTGAAGCTTTCTTT. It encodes CASSLHSTGGTEAFF.

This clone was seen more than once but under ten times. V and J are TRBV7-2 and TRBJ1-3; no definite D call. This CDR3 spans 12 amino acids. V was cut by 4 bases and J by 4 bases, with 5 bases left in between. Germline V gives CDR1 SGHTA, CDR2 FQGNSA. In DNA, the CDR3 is TGTGCCAGCAGCTGGGGAGGAAACACCATATATTTT. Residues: CASSWGGNTIYF. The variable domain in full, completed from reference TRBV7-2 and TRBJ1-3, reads GAGVSQSPSNKVTEKGKDVELRCDPISGHTALYWYRQSLGQGLEFLIYFQGNSAPDKSGLPSDRFSAERTGGSVSTLTIQRTQQEDSAVYLCASSWGGNTIYFGEGSWLTVV.

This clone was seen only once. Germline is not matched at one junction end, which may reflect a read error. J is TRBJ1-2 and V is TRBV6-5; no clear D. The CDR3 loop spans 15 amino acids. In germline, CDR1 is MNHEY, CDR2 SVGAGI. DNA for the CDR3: TGTGCCAGCAGTTACGGGCGGAAGCCCGACGGACTCCTACTATTC. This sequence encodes CASSYGRKPDGLLLF.

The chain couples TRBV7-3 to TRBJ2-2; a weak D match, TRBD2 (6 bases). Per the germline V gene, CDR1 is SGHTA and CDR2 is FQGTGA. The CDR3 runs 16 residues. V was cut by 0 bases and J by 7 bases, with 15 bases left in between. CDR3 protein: CASSLTAGRLSGELFF. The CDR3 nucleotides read TGTGCCAGCAGCTTAACGGCGGGACGCTTGAGCGGGGAGCTGTTTTTT.

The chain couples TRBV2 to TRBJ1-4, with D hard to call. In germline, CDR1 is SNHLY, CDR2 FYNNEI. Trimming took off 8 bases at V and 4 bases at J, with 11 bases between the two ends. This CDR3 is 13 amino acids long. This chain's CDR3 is CASRPGFNEKLFF. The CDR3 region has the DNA TGTGCCAGCCGTCCAGGCTTTAATGAAAAACTGTTTTTT.

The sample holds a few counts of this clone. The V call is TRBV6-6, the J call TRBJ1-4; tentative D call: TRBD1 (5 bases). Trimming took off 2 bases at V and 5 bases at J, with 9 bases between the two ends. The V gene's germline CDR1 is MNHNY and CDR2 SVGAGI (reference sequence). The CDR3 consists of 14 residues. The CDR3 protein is CASSYRGGNEKLFF. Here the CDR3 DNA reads TGTGCCAGCAGTTACAGGGGTGGGAATGAAAAACTGTTTTTT.

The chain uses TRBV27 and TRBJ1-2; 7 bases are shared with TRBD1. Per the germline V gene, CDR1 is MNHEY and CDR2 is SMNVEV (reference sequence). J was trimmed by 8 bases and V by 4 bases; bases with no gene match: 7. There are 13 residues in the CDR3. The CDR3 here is CASSSGQDDGYTF. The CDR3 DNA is TGTGCCAGCAGTTCCGGACAGGACGACGGCTACACCTTC.

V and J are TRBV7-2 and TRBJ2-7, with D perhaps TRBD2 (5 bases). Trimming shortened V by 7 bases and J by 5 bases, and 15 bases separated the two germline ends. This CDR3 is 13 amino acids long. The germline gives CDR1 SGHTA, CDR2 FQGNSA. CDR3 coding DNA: TGTGCCAGCACCAAAAGGAGGTTCGACGAGCAGTACTTC. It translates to CASTKRRFDEQYF.

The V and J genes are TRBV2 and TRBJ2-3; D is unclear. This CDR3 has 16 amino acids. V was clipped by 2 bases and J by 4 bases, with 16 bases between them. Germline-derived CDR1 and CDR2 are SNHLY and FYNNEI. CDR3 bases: TGTGCCAGCAGTGAATCGGGCCGAAGGACCCCAGATACGCAGTATTTT. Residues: CASSESGRRTPDTQYF.

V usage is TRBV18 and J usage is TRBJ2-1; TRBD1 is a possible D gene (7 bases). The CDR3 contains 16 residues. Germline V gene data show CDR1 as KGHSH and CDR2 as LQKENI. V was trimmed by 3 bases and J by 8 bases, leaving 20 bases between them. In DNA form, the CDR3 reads TGTGCCAGCTCACCTAGGGACAGCTGGAGGGGGGATGAGCAGTTCTTC. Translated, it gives CASSPRDSWRGDEQFF.

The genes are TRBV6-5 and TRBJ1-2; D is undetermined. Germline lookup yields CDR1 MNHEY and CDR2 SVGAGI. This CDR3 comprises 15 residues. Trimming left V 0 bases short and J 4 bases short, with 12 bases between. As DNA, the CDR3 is TGTGCCAGCAGTTACTCGAAGCAAGGTGTCTATGGCTACACCTTC. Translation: CASSYSKQGVYGYTF.

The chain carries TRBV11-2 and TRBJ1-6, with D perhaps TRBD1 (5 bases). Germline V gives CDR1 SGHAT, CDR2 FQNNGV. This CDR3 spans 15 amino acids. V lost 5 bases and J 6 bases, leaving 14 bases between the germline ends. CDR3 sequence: CASSPRPGLNSPLHF. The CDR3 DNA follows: TGTGCCAGCAGCCCAAGGCCAGGGCTTAATTCACCCCTCCACTTT.

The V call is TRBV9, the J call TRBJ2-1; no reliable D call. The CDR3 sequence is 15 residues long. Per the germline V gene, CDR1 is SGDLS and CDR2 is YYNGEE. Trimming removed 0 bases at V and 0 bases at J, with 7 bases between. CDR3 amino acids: CASSVGGNSYNEQFF. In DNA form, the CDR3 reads TGTGCCAGCAGCGTAGGGGGAAACTCCTACAATGAGCAGTTCTTC. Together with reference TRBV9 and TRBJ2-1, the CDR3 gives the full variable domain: DSGVTQTPKHLITATGQRVTLRCSPRSGDLSVYWYQQSLDQGLQFLIQYYNGEERAKGNILERFSAQQFPDLHSELNLSSLELGDSALYFCASSVGGNSYNEQFFGPGTRLTVL.

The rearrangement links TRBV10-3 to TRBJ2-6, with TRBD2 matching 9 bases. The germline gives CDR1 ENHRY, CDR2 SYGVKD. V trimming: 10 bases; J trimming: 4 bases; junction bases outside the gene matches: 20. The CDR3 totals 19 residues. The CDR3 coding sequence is TGTGCCACAGGCTTACTCCCGGGACTAGCAAGGGCCGGGGCCAACGTCCTGACTTTC. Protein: CATGLLPGLARAGANVLTF.

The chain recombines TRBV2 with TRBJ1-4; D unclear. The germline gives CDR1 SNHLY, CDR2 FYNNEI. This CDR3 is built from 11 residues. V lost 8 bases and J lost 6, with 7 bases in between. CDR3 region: CASSPYEKLFF. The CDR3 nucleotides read TGTGCCAGCTCCCCTTATGAAAAACTGTTTTTT.

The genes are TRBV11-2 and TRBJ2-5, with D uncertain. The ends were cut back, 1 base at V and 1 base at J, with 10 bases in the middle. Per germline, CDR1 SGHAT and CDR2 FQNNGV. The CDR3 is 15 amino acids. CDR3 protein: CASSLVPQSQETQYF. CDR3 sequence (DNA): TGTGCCAGCAGCTTAGTCCCCCAGAGCCAAGAGACCCAGTACTTC.

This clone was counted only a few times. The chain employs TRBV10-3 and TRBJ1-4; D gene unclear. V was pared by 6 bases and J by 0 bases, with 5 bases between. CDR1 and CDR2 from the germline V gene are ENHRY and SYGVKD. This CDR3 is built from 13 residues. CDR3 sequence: CAISLATNEKLFF. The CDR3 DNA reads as TGTGCCATCAGCCTCGCAACTAATGAAAAACTGTTTTTT.

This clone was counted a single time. CDR3 in DNA: TGTGCCAGCAGCCCACTAAGAGGGGGGAACTCCTACAATGAGCAGTTCTTC. It specifies CASSPLRGGNSYNEQFF. V and J are TRBV7-8 and TRBJ2-1, with D perhaps given as TRBD1 or TRBD2 (6 bases each). The CDR3 is 17 residues long. Germline V gene lookup returns CDR1 SGHVS and CDR2 FQNEAQ. Trimming left V 5 bases short and J 0 bases short, with 17 bases between.

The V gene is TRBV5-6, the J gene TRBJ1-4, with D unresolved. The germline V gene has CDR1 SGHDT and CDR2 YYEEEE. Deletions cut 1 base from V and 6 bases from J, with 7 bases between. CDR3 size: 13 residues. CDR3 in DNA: TGTGCCAGCAGCTTGCCAGCGGATGAAAAACTGTTTTTT. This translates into CASSLPADEKLFF.

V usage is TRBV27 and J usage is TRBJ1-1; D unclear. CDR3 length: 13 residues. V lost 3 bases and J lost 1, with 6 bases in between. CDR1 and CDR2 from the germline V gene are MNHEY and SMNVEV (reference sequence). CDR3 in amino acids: CASSFFPNTEAFF. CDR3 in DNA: TGTGCCAGCAGTTTTTTTCCGAACACTGAAGCTTTCTTT.